This TCR beta chain was recovered during a study of blood T cell repertoires in COVID-19. Study information: Acute and convalescent COVID-19 samples came from the United States, Italy and Spain. Nucleic acid was either cDNA or gDNA, and it came from T cells, B-cell-depleted T cells, or PBMCs.

Clones were read by immunoSEQ multiplex PCR, and TCRdb kept only the in-frame ones, dropping some. The repertoire consists of 130,000 to 150,000 clones, with nearly 90% occurring once and the leading ten covering 1.5% to 2%. The V gene's germline CDR1 is KGHDR and CDR2 SFDVKD. V shed 4 bases and J 4 bases; nucleotides not matched to a gene: 7. This CDR3 has 15 amino acids. The J gene is TRBJ2-7, the V gene TRBV24-1, with 9 positions matching TRBD1. The sample consisted of peripheral blood. The receptor was derived from a man aged 70-80 years with acute or convalescent COVID-19. For the CDR3, the DNA is TGTGCCACCAGTGACGGGACAGGGAAGGGGTACGAGCAGTACTTC. This translates into CATSDGTGKGYEQYF.